The 30 T cell receptor beta chains below were found in one sample sequenced in a study of shared clonotypes between healthy human individuals. Some clones are missing from TCRdb's copy, which holds only in-frame ones; the method was immunoSEQ multiplex PCR. Among about 320,000 clones listed, around 86% were seen once. The source material was memory CD8+ T cells sorted from blood. Documented subset: CD45RO+ cells pooled with CCR7-negative TemRA cells. The receptors were sampled from a man in his late teens or twenties in good health.

The genes are TRBV7-9 and TRBJ2-3; D gene ambiguous. V lost 5 bases to trimming and J lost 8 bases, with 11 bases between them. Germline V gives CDR1 SEHNR, CDR2 FQNEAQ (reference sequence). The CDR3 spans 12 residues. Here the CDR3 DNA reads TGTGCCAGCAGCCCTATAGTTGTTACGCAGTATTTT. Amino acid sequence: CASSPIVVTQYF.

The rearrangement links TRBV10-1 to TRBJ2-7, with unresolved D. CDR3 length: 14 residues. The V and J ends lost 3 bases and 3 bases respectively, with 12 bases between them. Germline V gives CDR1 WNHNN, CDR2 SYGVQD (reference sequence). The CDR3 is CASSDSSLIYEQYF. The DNA of the CDR3 is TGCGCCAGCAGTGATTCCTCCCTGATCTACGAGCAGTACTTC.

This clone came up a few times. The chain has TRBV19 and TRBJ2-7; perhaps TRBD2 as D (7 bases). Germline loops: CDR1 LNHDA, CDR2 SQIVND (reference sequence). The V end was cut by 9 bases, the J end by 6 bases, with 21 bases between. The CDR3 covers 14 residues. Here the CDR3 DNA reads TGTGCCAGCTCGATCGGGCAGGGGAGGGTCGAGCAGTACTTC. This translates into CASSIGQGRVEQYF.

The genes are TRBV7-6 and TRBJ2-1; 13 bases fit TRBD2. There are 16 residues in the CDR3. Germline lookup yields CDR1 SGHVS and CDR2 FNYEAQ. V shed 5 bases and J 3 bases; nucleotides not matched to a gene: 4. CDR3 nucleotide sequence: TGTGCCAGCAGCCAGGGACTAGCGGGAAGCTACAATGAGCAGTTCTTC. This translates into CASSQGLAGSYNEQFF.

V gene TRBV4-3 combines with J gene TRBJ1-2; no clear D gene. Germline-derived CDR1 and CDR2 are LGHNA and YSLEER. V lost 0 bases to trimming and J lost 6 bases, with 17 bases between them. The CDR3 is 16 residues long. CDR3 residues: CASSQDTTVGRNGYTF. CDR3 DNA sequence: TGCGCCAGCAGCCAAGATACAACAGTGGGAAGAAATGGCTACACCTTC.

The rearrangement joins TRBV7-9 to TRBJ2-7; TRBD2 might be the D (7 bases). This CDR3 spans 12 amino acids. Trimming shortened V by 11 bases and J by 3 bases, and 14 bases separated the two germline ends. Germline V gene lookup returns CDR1 SEHNR and CDR2 FQNEAQ (reference sequence). The CDR3 is CARGGGGYEQYF. Here the CDR3 DNA reads TGTGCCCGAGGGGGAGGGGGCTACGAGCAGTACTTC.

The rearrangement uses TRBV4-1 and TRBJ2-7; perhaps D is TRBD1 or TRBD2 (5 bases each). This CDR3 comprises 11 residues. Trimming cost V 3 bases and J 6 bases, with 6 bases left between them. Looked up from germline, CDR1 is MGHRA and CDR2 is YSYEKL. CDR3 residues: CASSQGPEQYF. Written as DNA, the CDR3 is TGCGCCAGCAGCCAGGGACCCGAGCAGTACTTC.

This clone was recorded once. This rearrangement joins TRBV7-9 to TRBJ1-1, with D possibly being TRBD1 (5 bases). Germline V gene sequence: CDR1 SEHNR, CDR2 FQNEAQ (reference sequence). CDR3 size: 13 residues. Trimming removed 2 bases at V and 7 bases at J, with 11 bases between. This chain's CDR3 is CASSLPGRGEAFF. As DNA, the CDR3 is TGTGCCAGCAGCTTACCGGGGAGGGGTGAAGCTTTCTTT.

This chain joins TRBV30 and TRBJ2-7; D gene uncertain. The CDR3 contains 13 residues. Germline lookup yields CDR1 GTSNPN and CDR2 SVGIG (reference sequence). Trimming took off 0 bases at V and 6 bases at J, with 12 bases between the two ends. CDR3 in amino acids: CAWSVTGVSEQYF. CDR3 nucleotides: TGTGCCTGGAGTGTAACTGGGGTTTCCGAGCAGTACTTC.

The table lists this clone with a few counts. Other nucleotide sequences in the sample specify the same CDR3. The chain combines TRBV9 with TRBJ2-3, with D uncertain. There are 13 residues in the CDR3. CDR1 and CDR2 from the germline V gene are SGDLS and YYNGEE. The V gene lost 1 base and the J gene lost 0 bases, with 3 bases spanning the gap. The CDR3 DNA is TGTGCCAGCAGCGTATTGAGCACAGATACGCAGTATTTT. Its protein product is CASSVLSTDTQYF. Filled out from reference TRBV9 and TRBJ2-3, the complete variable domain reads DSGVTQTPKHLITATGQRVTLRCSPRSGDLSVYWYQQSLDQGLQFLIQYYNGEERAKGNILERFSAQQFPDLHSELNLSSLELGDSALYFCASSVLSTDTQYFGPGTRLTVL.

This clone appeared a single time. The chain links TRBV7-9 to TRBJ2-1; 12 bases match TRBD2. CDR1 and CDR2 (germline): SEHNR, FQNEAQ (reference sequence). This CDR3 contains 16 residues. The V and J ends lost 3 bases and 8 bases, in that order; junction bases with no gene match: 8. The CDR3 loop reads CASSFVLAGGPDEQFF. DNA of the CDR3: TGTGCCAGCAGCTTCGTTCTAGCGGGAGGGCCGGATGAGCAGTTCTTC.

This chain joins TRBV27 and TRBJ2-7; the D is unclear. V was trimmed by 0 bases and J by 4 bases, leaving 13 bases between them. CDR3 length equals 15 residues. Germline CDR1 reads MNHEY; CDR2 reads SMNVEV (reference sequence). The CDR3 sequence: CASSLSDGLAYEQYF. CDR3 nucleotide sequence: TGTGCCAGCAGTTTATCCGACGGCTTGGCTTACGAGCAGTACTTC.

This clone appeared a few times. This rearrangement joins TRBV6-1 to TRBJ2-7, with 9 bases fitting TRBD1. Losses at the gene ends were 2 bases for V and 3 bases for J; bases not matched to a gene: 2. CDR3 size: 14 residues. The V gene's germline CDR1 is MNHNS and CDR2 SASEGT. The CDR3 sequence is CASSELTGGYEQYF. The CDR3 DNA follows: TGTGCCAGCAGTGAACTGACAGGGGGCTACGAGCAGTACTTC.

This clone was seen a single time. The CDR3 DNA sequence: TGTGCCAGCAGCTTAGCCACCACTTACAGGGCAGATACGCAGTATTTT. It yields the protein CASSLATTYRADTQYF. The chain recombines TRBV7-8 with TRBJ2-3, with D maybe TRBD1 (6 bases). This CDR3 comprises 16 residues. V was cut by 0 bases and J by 4 bases, with 14 bases left in between. CDR1 SGHVS and CDR2 FQNEAQ come from the germline V gene.

V gene TRBV7-6 combines with J gene TRBJ1-1; D is undetermined. Per the germline V gene, CDR1 is SGHVS and CDR2 is FNYEAQ. V was pared by 0 bases and J by 8 bases, with 7 bases between. This CDR3 contains 12 residues. In DNA form, the CDR3 reads TGTGCCAGCAGCTTAGCAGGAGCCGAAGCTTTCTTT. Encoded protein: CASSLAGAEAFF.

Of note for this clone: In the same sample, other DNA sequences code for this CDR3. V is TRBV7-9 and J is TRBJ1-1; possibly TRBD1 for D (5 bases). Per germline, CDR1 SEHNR and CDR2 FQNEAQ (reference sequence). The length of the CDR3 is 14 residues. Trimming stripped 1 base from V and 1 base from J, with 7 bases between. The CDR3 nucleotides read TGTGCCAGCAGCTTAGGGCAGGGGAACACTGAAGCTTTCTTT. Protein product: CASSLGQGNTEAFF.

This clone was recorded once. V usage is TRBV6-5 and J usage is TRBJ2-5; 12 bases align to TRBD1. The germline V gene encodes CDR1 MNHEY and CDR2 SVGAGI. Trimming at V came to 1 base and at J to 7 bases, leaving 4 bases not matched to a gene. The CDR3 length is 15 residues. The chain's CDR3 is CASSYWDRGRGTQYF. CDR3 nucleotides: TGTGCCAGCAGTTACTGGGACAGGGGGCGTGGGACCCAGTACTTC.

The V call is TRBV10-2, the J call TRBJ1-6; TRBD1 is a possible D gene (5 bases). Germline-derived CDR1 and CDR2 are WSHSY and SAAADI. With 1 base removed from V and 8 bases from J, the gap between germline ends came to 9 bases. This CDR3 region has 14 residues. The CDR3 coding sequence is TGCGCCAGCAGTGAGTGGGACGGCCATTCACCCCTCCACTTT. Its protein is CASSEWDGHSPLHF.

The rearrangement joins TRBV7-9 to TRBJ2-1; the D is unclear. Germline CDR1 is SEHNR and CDR2 is FQNEAQ (reference sequence). V dropped 5 bases and J dropped 7 bases, with 9 bases sitting between them. This CDR3 is 12 amino acids long. In DNA form, the CDR3 reads TGTGCCAGCAGCCCAGACTTAAATGAGCAGTTCTTC. Amino acids: CASSPDLNEQFF.

This clone was seen only a few times. The chain has TRBV30 and TRBJ2-1, with D perhaps matching TRBD2 (5 bases). The CDR3 contains 10 residues. Trimming left V 7 bases short and J 7 bases short, with 8 bases between. From germline, CDR1 is GTSNPN and CDR2 SVGIG (reference sequence). The CDR3 loop is CASEVNEQFF. Written as DNA, the CDR3 is TGTGCCTCGGAGGTAAATGAGCAGTTCTTC.

The chain links TRBV4-1 to TRBJ1-4; D unresolved. V lost 0 bases and J 7 bases, leaving 9 bases between the germline ends. The germline V gene encodes CDR1 MGHRA and CDR2 YSYEKL. The CDR3 is made up of 14 amino acids. CDR3 sequence: CASSQDKQSEKLFF. The CDR3 bases are TGCGCCAGCAGCCAAGATAAACAGAGTGAAAAACTGTTTTTT.

On this clone itself: The identical CDR3 is also encoded by other nucleotide sequences in the sample. This chain links TRBV28 with TRBJ2-7; D unclear. The CDR3 has 13 residues. CDR1 is MDHEN, CDR2 SYDVKM, per germline. Trimming left V 3 bases short and J 0 bases short, with 6 bases between. The DNA of the CDR3 is TGTGCCAGCAGTTTTGGTAGCTCCTACGAGCAGTACTTC. It specifies CASSFGSSYEQYF.

This sequence joins TRBV5-1 and TRBJ2-7; TRBD2 agrees at 9 bases. Per the germline V gene, CDR1 is SGHRS and CDR2 is YFSETQ. V shed 0 bases and J 5 bases; nucleotides not matched to a gene: 6. The CDR3 is made up of 15 amino acids. The CDR3 spells CASSLEAGGLNEQYF. The CDR3 DNA follows: TGCGCCAGCAGCTTGGAAGCGGGAGGCCTCAACGAGCAGTACTTC. Full variable domain (missing parts from reference TRBV5-1 and TRBJ2-7): KAGVTQTPRYLIKTRGQQVTLSCSPISGHRSVSWYQQTPGQGLQFLFEYFSETQRNKGNFPGRFSGRQFSNSRSEMNVSTLELGDSALYLCASSLEAGGLNEQYFGPGTRLTVT.

The genes are TRBV30 and TRBJ1-1; perhaps TRBD1 as D (5 bases). This CDR3 has 14 residues. The V end was cut by 0 bases, the J end by 5 bases, with 13 bases between. Germline CDR1 is GTSNPN and CDR2 is SVGIG (reference sequence). The CDR3 region has the DNA TGTGCCTGGAGTGTTCACAGGCTGAGGACTGAAGCTTTCTTT. This codes for CAWSVHRLRTEAFF. The whole variable domain, remainder taken from reference TRBV30 and TRBJ1-1, is SQTIHQWPATLVQPVGSPLSLECTVEGTSNPNLYWYRQAAGRGLQLLFYSVGIGQISSEVPQNLSASRPQDRQFILSSKKLLLSDSGFYLCAWSVHRLRTEAFFGQGTRLTVV.

The genes are TRBV10-2 and TRBJ1-4; D is possibly TRBD1 (5 bases). Germline loops: CDR1 WSHSY, CDR2 SAAADI. The CDR3 spans 14 residues. The V end lost 6 bases, the J end lost 7 bases, and 15 bases lay between the germline ends. The CDR3 bases are TGCGCCAGCAGCCCGGGACCTGGAGTTGAAAAACTGTTTTTT. It encodes CASSPGPGVEKLFF.

The J gene is TRBJ2-7, the V gene TRBV7-9; a weak D match, TRBD1 (6 bases). Germline loops: CDR1 SEHNR, CDR2 FQNEAQ (reference sequence). The CDR3 extends over 19 amino acids. Trimming pared 3 bases from V and 2 bases from J, leaving 26 bases between. CDR3 loop: CASSLRSGAPPLSAYEQYF. The CDR3 DNA reads TGTGCCAGCAGCTTGAGGTCAGGGGCACCTCCCTTGAGCGCCTACGAGCAGTACTTC. Supplemented by reference TRBV7-9 and TRBJ2-7, the full variable domain reads DTGVSQNPRHKITKRGQNVTFRCDPISEHNRLYWYRQTLGQGPEFLTYFQNEAQLEKSRLLSDRFSAERPKGSFSTLEIQRTEQGDSAMYLCASSLRSGAPPLSAYEQYFGPGTRLTVT.

This clone has a handful of counts. This sample also contains other DNA sequences that code for the same CDR3. The chain uses TRBV7-9 and TRBJ1-6; D is undetermined. The V end was cut by 1 base, the J end by 6 bases, with 4 bases between. Germline CDR1 reads SEHNR; CDR2 reads FQNEAQ (reference sequence). The CDR3 loop spans 13 amino acids. DNA of the CDR3: TGTGCCAGCAGCTTAGTCGGTAATTCACCCCTCCACTTT. Translating it yields CASSLVGNSPLHF.

The chain carries TRBV19 and TRBJ1-6; no clear D gene. Trimming removed 0 bases from V and 2 bases from J, with 8 bases in between. The V gene's germline CDR1 is LNHDA and CDR2 SQIVND (reference sequence). This CDR3 is built from 16 residues. This CDR3 is CASSIESGTYNSPLHF. CDR3 nucleotide sequence: TGTGCCAGTAGTATAGAATCGGGGACCTATAATTCACCCCTCCACTTT.

This clone appeared once. V gene TRBV6-6 combines with J gene TRBJ2-1; TRBD1 aligns across 10 bases. The CDR3 sequence is 15 residues long. CDR1 is MNHNY, CDR2 SVGAGI, per germline (reference sequence). J was trimmed by 4 bases and V by 5 bases; bases with no gene match: 5. This CDR3 reads CASSTGTGEYNEQFF. In DNA, the CDR3 is TGTGCCAGCAGTACCGGGACAGGGGAATACAATGAGCAGTTCTTC.

The CDR3 nucleotides read TGCGCCAGCAGTGAGCAGGAGGATTTCACAGATACGCAGTATTTT. This codes for CASSEQEDFTDTQYF. The chain recombines TRBV10-1 with TRBJ2-3, with a possible D match to TRBD2 (5 bases). The V gene's germline CDR1 is WNHNN and CDR2 SYGVQD (reference sequence). V was pared by 2 bases and J by 2 bases, with 11 bases between. This CDR3 is 15 amino acids long.